This is a list of T cell receptor beta chains from one sample in a study of T cell responses to AZD1222 COVID-19 vaccine. TCRdb's copy holds only in-frame clones and misses some; the assay was immunoSEQ multiplex PCR. The sample includes roughly 80,000 clones, roughly 88% seen only once; the top ten take roughly 4.3%. Sequenced here: peripheral blood, sampled on day 0 of MenACWY control vaccination. Receptor source: an adult in good health. CDR3s include the opening cysteine and the closing phenylalanine or tryptophan. A D gene is named only where the DNA matches it firmly. The listing skips clone size in some rows; elsewhere it reads once, few, many or a size class.

clone size: -; V gene: TRBV25-1; D gene: TRBD2; J gene: TRBJ2-7; CDR3 DNA: TGTGCCAGCAGCCCCGGTTGGGACCGGGAGGGGCAGTACTTC; CDR3 protein: CASSPGWDREGQYF
clone size: -; V gene: TRBV7-9; D gene: -; J gene: TRBJ1-2; CDR3 DNA: TGTGCCAGCAGCTTGTCAGGACCTCAAGGGGGCTATGGCTACACCTTC; CDR3 protein: CASSLSGPQGGYGYTF
clone size: -; V gene: TRBV19; D gene: -; J gene: TRBJ1-1; CDR3 DNA: TGTGCCAGTAGTACGGTTGGGGGGAGAAGCACTGAAGCTTTCTTT; CDR3 protein: CASSTVGGRSTEAFF
clone size: -; V gene: TRBV5-4; D gene: -; J gene: TRBJ1-1; CDR3 DNA: TGTGCCAGCAGCTTGGGGCAGGACGGCACTGAAGCTTTCTTT; CDR3 protein: CASSLGQDGTEAFF
clone size: -; V gene: TRBV11-2; D gene: -; J gene: TRBJ1-3; CDR3 DNA: TGTGCCAGCAGCACTATACGGGGGCTCGGAAACACCATATATTTT; CDR3 protein: CASSTIRGLGNTIYF
clone size: -; V gene: TRBV5-5; D gene: TRBD1; J gene: TRBJ2-1; CDR3 DNA: TGTGCCAGCAGCAAACCGGGACAGGGGGCCAATGAGCAGTTCTTC; CDR3 protein: CASSKPGQGANEQFF
clone size: -; V gene: TRBV10-3; D gene: -; J gene: TRBJ2-1; CDR3 DNA: TGTGCCCTTGGAACGGGTGGAGGAGGGGGCTCCTACAATGAGCAGTTCTTC; CDR3 protein: CALGTGGGGGSYNEQFF
clone size: -; V gene: TRBV28; D gene: -; J gene: TRBJ1-5; CDR3 DNA: TGTGCCAGCCGAACAGCAAATCAGCCCCAGCATTTT; CDR3 protein: CASRTANQPQHF
clone size: -; V gene: TRBV16; D gene: -; J gene: TRBJ2-5; CDR3 DNA: TGTGCCAGCAGCCAATCGGGAGGAGGGCTGATTAAGACCCAGTACTTC; CDR3 protein: CASSQSGGGLIKTQYF
clone size: -; V gene: TRBV10-2; D gene: TRBD1; J gene: TRBJ1-5; CDR3 DNA: TGCGCCAGCAGGGACAGGGGCCCCCTCCATAGCAATCAGCCCCAGCATTTT; CDR3 protein: CASRDRGPLHSNQPQHF
clone size: -; V gene: TRBV3-1/TRBV3-2; D gene: TRBD1; J gene: TRBJ1-1; CDR3 DNA: TGTGCCAGCAGCCCGTTCCGGGACAGGGCTGAAGCTTTCTTT; CDR3 protein: CASSPFRDRAEAFF
clone size: few; V gene: TRBV30; D gene: TRBD1; J gene: TRBJ1-2; CDR3 DNA: TGTGCCTGGAGTGCACAGGGGGCAGGCTACACCTTC; CDR3 protein: CAWSAQGAGYTF
clone size: -; V gene: TRBV7-8; D gene: TRBD2; J gene: TRBJ2-2; CDR3 DNA: TGTGCCAGCAGCATCCTAGTTGGACTAGCGGGCACCGGGGAGCTGTTTTTT; CDR3 protein: CASSILVGLAGTGELFF
clone size: -; V gene: TRBV5-1; D gene: -; J gene: TRBJ1-1; CDR3 DNA: TGCGCCAGCAGCTTGGCTACAGATTACACTGAAGCTTTCTTT; CDR3 protein: CASSLATDYTEAFF
clone size: -; V gene: TRBV10-3; D gene: -; J gene: TRBJ2-5; CDR3 DNA: TGTGCCATCAGTGACGCGGAGTCGGGAGAGACCCAGTACTTC; CDR3 protein: CAISDAESGETQYF
clone size: -; V gene: TRBV5-4; D gene: TRBD2; J gene: TRBJ2-7; CDR3 DNA: TGTGCCAGCAGCTTCCCGGGACTAGCGGGGACCGAGCAGTACTTC; CDR3 protein: CASSFPGLAGTEQYF
clone size: -; V gene: TRBV6-5; D gene: TRBD2; J gene: TRBJ2-1; CDR3 DNA: TGTGCCAGCACCCCAAGACTAGCGTCTCCCTATGAGCAGTTCTTC; CDR3 protein: CASTPRLASPYEQFF
clone size: -; V gene: TRBV27; D gene: -; J gene: TRBJ1-5; CDR3 DNA: TGTGCCAGCAGTTTTGGCGGACACAACAATCAGCCCCAGCATTTT; CDR3 protein: CASSFGGHNNQPQHF
clone size: -; V gene: TRBV30; D gene: -; J gene: TRBJ2-7; CDR3 DNA: TGTGCCTGGAAAACTGACGAAAACTACGAGCAGTACTTC; CDR3 protein: CAWKTDENYEQYF
clone size: -; V gene: TRBV19; D gene: -; J gene: TRBJ2-7; CDR3 DNA: TGTGCCAGTAGTATACGGGGATGGCCCTACGAGCAGTACTTC; CDR3 protein: CASSIRGWPYEQYF
clone size: -; V gene: TRBV28; D gene: -; J gene: TRBJ1-6; CDR3 DNA: TGTGCCAGCAGTTTAGATACGGGCGGAGGATCACCCCTCCACTTT; CDR3 protein: CASSLDTGGGSPLHF
clone size: -; V gene: TRBV4-3; D gene: -; J gene: TRBJ1-4; CDR3 DNA: TGCGCCAGCAGCCAAGATCTGGCACCCCGGGGGGGTAATGAAAAACTGTTTTTT; CDR3 protein: CASSQDLAPRGGNEKLFF
clone size: -; V gene: TRBV19; D gene: TRBD1; J gene: TRBJ1-1; CDR3 DNA: TGTGCCAGTAGTATAAGGACAGGGGCGGGGAACACTGAAGCTTTCTTT; CDR3 protein: CASSIRTGAGNTEAFF
clone size: -; V gene: TRBV7-8; D gene: TRBD1; J gene: TRBJ2-7; CDR3 DNA: TGTGCCAGCAGCCTCACCGGGACAGGGGCCTACGAGCAGTACTTC; CDR3 protein: CASSLTGTGAYEQYF
clone size: -; V gene: TRBV4-3; D gene: TRBD2; J gene: TRBJ2-2; CDR3 DNA: TGCGCCAGCAGCCAAGAAAGGCGGGGGTGGGCCGGGGAGCTGTTTTTT; CDR3 protein: CASSQERRGWAGELFF
clone size: -; V gene: TRBV5-1; D gene: -; J gene: TRBJ2-4; CDR3 DNA: TGCGCCAGCAGCGAGGCAGGGCAGGACATTCAGTACTTC; CDR3 protein: CASSEAGQDIQYF
clone size: -; V gene: TRBV5-4; D gene: -; J gene: TRBJ2-5; CDR3 DNA: TGTGCCAGCAGCTTGGCCCCCCGGGGTATTAAAGAGACCCAGTACTTC; CDR3 protein: CASSLAPRGIKETQYF
clone size: once; V gene: TRBV11-2; D gene: -; J gene: TRBJ2-1; CDR3 DNA: TGTGCCAGCAGCTCCAGGGGATTTTCCTACAATGAGCAGTTCTTC; CDR3 protein: CASSSRGFSYNEQFF
clone size: -; V gene: TRBV5-6; D gene: -; J gene: TRBJ2-5; CDR3 DNA: TGTGCCAGCACGGGCAGAGAAGAGACCCAGTACTTC; CDR3 protein: CASTGREETQYF
clone size: -; V gene: TRBV20-1; D gene: -; J gene: TRBJ1-4; CDR3 DNA: TGCAGTGCTAGTTCCGTCTCAACTAATGAAAAACTGTTTTTT; CDR3 protein: CSASSVSTNEKLFF
clone size: -; V gene: TRBV4-3; D gene: TRBD2; J gene: TRBJ2-7; CDR3 DNA: TGCGCCAGCAGCCAAGCCTCGGGGGGAGTAGCGGGAGCCTACGAGCAGTACTTC; CDR3 protein: CASSQASGGVAGAYEQYF
clone size: -; V gene: TRBV11-2; D gene: TRBD1; J gene: TRBJ2-7; CDR3 DNA: TGTGCCAGCAGCCCTGCCTTGGACAGGGTCGACGAGCAGTACTTC; CDR3 protein: CASSPALDRVDEQYF
clone size: -; V gene: TRBV5-1; D gene: TRBD1; J gene: TRBJ2-7; CDR3 DNA: TGCGCCAGCAGCTTGTCGGGACAGGGAGTTGGAGAGCAGTACTTC; CDR3 protein: CASSLSGQGVGEQYF
clone size: -; V gene: TRBV6-1; D gene: -; J gene: TRBJ1-2; CDR3 DNA: TGTGCCAGCAGTGAAAGCAGGAGCTATGGCTACACCTTC; CDR3 protein: CASSESRSYGYTF
clone size: -; V gene: TRBV19; D gene: -; J gene: TRBJ2-5; CDR3 DNA: TGTGCCAGTAGTAGAACAGGATTGGAGACCCAGTACTTC; CDR3 protein: CASSRTGLETQYF
clone size: -; V gene: TRBV30; D gene: -; J gene: TRBJ2-1; CDR3 DNA: TGTGCCTGGAGTCCTCCACAGGAGAGGGATGAGCAGTTCTTC; CDR3 protein: CAWSPPQERDEQFF
clone size: once; V gene: TRBV18; D gene: TRBD2; J gene: TRBJ2-7; CDR3 DNA: TGTGCCAGCTCAGCGGGGGTGAGTTCAGAAGAGCAGTACTTC; CDR3 protein: CASSAGVSSEEQYF
clone size: -; V gene: TRBV25-1; D gene: TRBD1; J gene: TRBJ1-2; CDR3 DNA: TGTGCCAGCAGCGGGACAGGGGTAAATGGCTACACCTTC; CDR3 protein: CASSGTGVNGYTF
clone size: once; V gene: TRBV3-1/TRBV3-2; D gene: -; J gene: TRBJ1-6; CDR3 DNA: TGTGCCAGCAGCCAACTCGGGGAAGGGATCGGATCACCCCTCCACTTT; CDR3 protein: CASSQLGEGIGSPLHF
clone size: -; V gene: TRBV29-1; D gene: -; J gene: TRBJ2-3; CDR3 DNA: TGCAGCGTTGACCGTGGACAGCCAACAGATACGCAGTATTTT; CDR3 protein: CSVDRGQPTDTQYF
clone size: -; V gene: TRBV27; D gene: -; J gene: TRBJ1-2; CDR3 DNA: TGTGCCAGCAGTCTGACCCTATGGAGCGGCTACACCTTC; CDR3 protein: CASSLTLWSGYTF